A selection of T cell receptor beta chains follows, all from one sample in a study of shared clonotypes between healthy human individuals. The data were produced by immunoSEQ multiplex PCR, yet TCRdb's version contains in-frame clones alone and is incomplete. Counted here are about 2.1 million clones, roughly 91% occurring once; the ten biggest clones make up 1.5% to 2%. Sequenced material: naive CD8+ T cells from PBMCs. The receptors stem from a man in his late teens or twenties in good health. Some clones in this sample may be carry-over from other donors' samples. The CDR3 runs from the conserved cysteine through the conserved F or W. The D gene is left open where the match is weak. Size is stated for part of the rows, as once, few or many counts, or as a class when the clone is expanded.

J | size | V | D | DNA | CDR3
TRBJ2-5 | - | TRBV4-1 | TRBD2 | TGCGCCAGCAGCCAACGACTAGCGGGAGTAGGCCAAGAGACCCAGTACTTC | CASSQRLAGVGQETQYF
TRBJ1-3 | - | TRBV5-4 | TRBD1 | TGTGCCAGCAGCCCGGGACAGGGGGCAGACACCATATATTTT | CASSPGQGADTIYF
TRBJ2-1 | - | TRBV7-2 | TRBD2 | TGTGCCAGCAGCCCCGAGGGACTAGCGTACAATGAGCAGTTCTTC | CASSPEGLAYNEQFF
TRBJ1-2 | - | TRBV7-8 | TRBD1 | TGTGCCAGCAGCACGACACCCGGGACAGGAGATGGCTACACCTTC | CASSTTPGTGDGYTF
TRBJ2-7 | - | TRBV29-1 | TRBD2 | TGCAGCGTTGGGGTTCGGCTTGAGCGGGAGGGCTACGAGCAGTACTTC | CSVGVRLEREGYEQYF
TRBJ1-1 | few | TRBV28 | - | TGTGCCAGCGGAGGGAACACTGAAGCTTTCTTT | CASGGNTEAFF
TRBJ2-1 | - | TRBV7-3 | TRBD2 | TGTGCCAGCAGCCCTCTAGCGGGAGGGCCCAATGAGCAGTTCTTC | CASSPLAGGPNEQFF
TRBJ2-5 | - | TRBV28 | - | TGTGCCAGCAGTCCACGCCCCTGGCAGACCCAGTACTTC | CASSPRPWQTQYF
TRBJ2-7 | - | TRBV15 | TRBD2 | TGTGCCACCAGCAGAGATGCTGGGGGGGATTACGAGCAGTACTTC | CATSRDAGGDYEQYF
TRBJ2-5 | - | TRBV27 | TRBD1 | TGTGCCAGCAGTCCGTGGACAGGGCGAACGGAAGAGACCCAGTACTTC | CASSPWTGRTEETQYF
TRBJ2-6 | - | TRBV7-2 | TRBD1 | TGTGCCAGCAGTCCGGGACAGGTCGCAGGGGGGGCCAACGTCCTGACTTTC | CASSPGQVAGGANVLTF
TRBJ2-1 | - | TRBV5-6 | - | TGTGCCAGCACCCACGGTTTTACAGAAGGGTCTAGTGAGCAGTTCTTC | CASTHGFTEGSSEQFF
TRBJ2-1 | - | TRBV7-6 | TRBD2 | TGTGCCAGCAGCTTACGAGTAGCGGGAGGTACCAACAATGAGCAGTTCTTC | CASSLRVAGGTNNEQFF
TRBJ2-5 | - | TRBV6-5 | TRBD2 | TGTGCCAGCAGTGTTCTAGCGGGAACGGAAGAGACCCAGTACTTC | CASSVLAGTEETQYF
TRBJ1-5 | - | TRBV10-3 | TRBD1 | TGTGCCATCAGTGTTAGGACAGGAAGCAATCAGCCCCAGCATTTT | CAISVRTGSNQPQHF
TRBJ1-2 | - | TRBV4-3 | TRBD1 | TGCGCCAGCAGCCCCGGGACAGTCCAGTCCTATGGCTACACCTTC | CASSPGTVQSYGYTF
TRBJ2-1 | - | TRBV9 | TRBD1 | TGTGCCAGCAGCGGACCGGGACAGGGGCAGTTCTTC | CASSGPGQGQFF
TRBJ2-7 | - | TRBV5-5 | - | TGTGCCAGCAGCTTGGATGGCTACTCGTACGAGCAGTACTTC | CASSLDGYSYEQYF
TRBJ2-7 | - | TRBV7-9 | TRBD1 | TGTGCCAGCAGCCACGGACAGGCCCTCTCCTACGAACAGTACTTC | CASSHGQALSYEQYF